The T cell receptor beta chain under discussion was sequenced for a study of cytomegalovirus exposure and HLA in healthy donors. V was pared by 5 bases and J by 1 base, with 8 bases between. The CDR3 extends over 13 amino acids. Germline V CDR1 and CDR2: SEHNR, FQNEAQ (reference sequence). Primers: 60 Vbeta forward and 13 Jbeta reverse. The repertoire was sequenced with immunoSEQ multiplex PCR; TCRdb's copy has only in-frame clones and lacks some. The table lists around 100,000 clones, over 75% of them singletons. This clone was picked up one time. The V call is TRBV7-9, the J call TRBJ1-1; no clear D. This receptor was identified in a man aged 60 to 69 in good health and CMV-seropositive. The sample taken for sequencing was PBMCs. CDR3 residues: CASSPVSNTEAFF. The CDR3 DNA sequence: TGTGCCAGCAGCCCCGTGTCGAACACTGAAGCTTTCTTT.